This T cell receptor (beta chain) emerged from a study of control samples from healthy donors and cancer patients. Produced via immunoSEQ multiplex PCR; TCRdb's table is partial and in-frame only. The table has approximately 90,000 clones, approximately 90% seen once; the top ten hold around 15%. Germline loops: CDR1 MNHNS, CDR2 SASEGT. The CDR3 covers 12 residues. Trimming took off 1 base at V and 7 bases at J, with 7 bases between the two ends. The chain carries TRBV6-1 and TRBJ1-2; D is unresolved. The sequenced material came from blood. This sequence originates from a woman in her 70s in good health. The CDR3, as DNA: TGTGCCAGCAGTGAAGTCGGAGCTGGCTACACCTTC. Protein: CASSEVGAGYTF.